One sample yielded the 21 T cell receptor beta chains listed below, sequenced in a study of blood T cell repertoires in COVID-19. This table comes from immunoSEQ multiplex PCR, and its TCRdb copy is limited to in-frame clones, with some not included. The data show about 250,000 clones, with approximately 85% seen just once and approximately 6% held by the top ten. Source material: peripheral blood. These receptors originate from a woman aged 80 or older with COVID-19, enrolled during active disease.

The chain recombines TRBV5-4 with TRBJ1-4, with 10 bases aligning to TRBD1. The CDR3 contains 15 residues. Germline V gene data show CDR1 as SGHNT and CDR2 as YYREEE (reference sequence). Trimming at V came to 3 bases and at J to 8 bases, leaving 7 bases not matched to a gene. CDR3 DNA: TGTGCCAGCAGCTCCCCGGGACAGGGGCCCGAAAAACTGTTTTTT. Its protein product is CASSSPGQGPEKLFF.

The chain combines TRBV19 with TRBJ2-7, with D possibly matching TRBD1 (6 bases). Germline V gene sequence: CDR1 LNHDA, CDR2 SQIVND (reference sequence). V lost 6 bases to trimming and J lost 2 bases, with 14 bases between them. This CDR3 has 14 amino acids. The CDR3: CASSYRDRTYEQYF. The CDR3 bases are TGTGCCAGTAGCTACAGGGATCGGACCTACGAGCAGTACTTC.

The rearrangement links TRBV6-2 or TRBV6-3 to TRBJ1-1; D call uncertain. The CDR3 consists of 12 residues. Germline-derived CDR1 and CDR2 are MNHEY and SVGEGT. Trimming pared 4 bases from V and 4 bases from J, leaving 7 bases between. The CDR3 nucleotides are TGTGCCAGCAGTTCCCGCGTCACTGAAGCTTTCTTT. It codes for CASSSRVTEAFF.

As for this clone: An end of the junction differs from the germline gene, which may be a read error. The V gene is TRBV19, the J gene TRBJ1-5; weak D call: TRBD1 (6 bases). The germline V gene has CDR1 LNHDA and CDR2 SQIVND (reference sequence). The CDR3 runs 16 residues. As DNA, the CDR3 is TGTGCCACTAGTAGGGGGGTGGGGTTGAGCAATCAGCCCCAGCATTTT. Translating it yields CATSRGVGLSNQPQHF.

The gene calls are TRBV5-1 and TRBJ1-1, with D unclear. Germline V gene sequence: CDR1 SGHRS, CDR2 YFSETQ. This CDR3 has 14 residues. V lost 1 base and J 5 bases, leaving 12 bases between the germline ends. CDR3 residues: CASSLWGEKTEAFF. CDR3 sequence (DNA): TGCGCCAGCAGCTTGTGGGGAGAGAAGACTGAAGCTTTCTTT. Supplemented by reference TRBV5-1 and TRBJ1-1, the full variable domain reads KAGVTQTPRYLIKTRGQQVTLSCSPISGHRSVSWYQQTPGQGLQFLFEYFSETQRNKGNFPGRFSGRQFSNSRSEMNVSTLELGDSALYLCASSLWGEKTEAFFGQGTRLTVV.

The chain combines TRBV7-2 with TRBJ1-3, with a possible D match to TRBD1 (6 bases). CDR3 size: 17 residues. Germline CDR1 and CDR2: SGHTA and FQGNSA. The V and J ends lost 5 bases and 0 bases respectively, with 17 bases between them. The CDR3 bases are TGTGCCAGCAGCGCCTACAGGGACCTGAGCTCTGGAAACACCATATATTTT. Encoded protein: CASSAYRDLSSGNTIYF.

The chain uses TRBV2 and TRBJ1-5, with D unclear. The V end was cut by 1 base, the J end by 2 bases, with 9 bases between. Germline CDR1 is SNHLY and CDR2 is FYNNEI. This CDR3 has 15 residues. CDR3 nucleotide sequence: TGTGCCAGCAGTGAAGAGGGAGTCGGCAATCAGCCCCAGCATTTT. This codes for CASSEEGVGNQPQHF.

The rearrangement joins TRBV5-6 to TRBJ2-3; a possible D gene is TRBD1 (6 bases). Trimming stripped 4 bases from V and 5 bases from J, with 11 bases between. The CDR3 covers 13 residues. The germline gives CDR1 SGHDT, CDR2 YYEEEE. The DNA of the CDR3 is TGTGCCAGCAGCAAACAGGGCAGAGATACGCAGTATTTT. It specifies CASSKQGRDTQYF.

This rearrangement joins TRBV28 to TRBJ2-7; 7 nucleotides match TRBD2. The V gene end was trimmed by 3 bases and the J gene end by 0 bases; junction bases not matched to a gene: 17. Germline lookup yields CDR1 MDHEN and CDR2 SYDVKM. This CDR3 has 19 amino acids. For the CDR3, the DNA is TGTGCCAGCAGTTTTAAGGTTGTCGGGGGGACCCCGAGCTCCTACGAGCAGTACGTC. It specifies CASSFKVVGGTPSSYEQYV.

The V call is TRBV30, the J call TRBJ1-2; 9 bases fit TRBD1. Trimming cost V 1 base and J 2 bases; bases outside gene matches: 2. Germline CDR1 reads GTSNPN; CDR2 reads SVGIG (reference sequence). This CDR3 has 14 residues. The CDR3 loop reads CAWSDGTGNYGYTF. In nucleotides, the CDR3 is TGTGCCTGGAGTGACGGGACAGGGAACTATGGCTACACCTTC.

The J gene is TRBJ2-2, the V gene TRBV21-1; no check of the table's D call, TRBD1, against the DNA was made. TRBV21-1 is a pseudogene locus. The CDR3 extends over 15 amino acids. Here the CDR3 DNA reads TGTGCCAGCAGCAAAAACAGGGGGAACACCGGGGAGCTGTTTTTT. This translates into CASSKNRGNTGELFF.

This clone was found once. CDR3 amino acids: CASTSGVGHQPQHF. CDR3 DNA sequence: TGTGCCAGCACCTCCGGGGTAGGTCATCAGCCCCAGCATTTT. This chain joins TRBV6-5 and TRBJ1-5; D remains ambiguous. V was cut by 7 bases and J by 5 bases, with 15 bases left in between. CDR3 length: 14 amino acids. Per germline, CDR1 MNHEY and CDR2 SVGAGI.

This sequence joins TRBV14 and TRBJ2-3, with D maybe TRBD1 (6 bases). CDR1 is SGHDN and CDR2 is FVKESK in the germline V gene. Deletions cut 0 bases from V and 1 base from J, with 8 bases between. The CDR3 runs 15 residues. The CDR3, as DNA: TGTGCCAGCAGCCAAGAGGACAGACGCACAGATACGCAGTATTTT. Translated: CASSQEDRRTDTQYF.

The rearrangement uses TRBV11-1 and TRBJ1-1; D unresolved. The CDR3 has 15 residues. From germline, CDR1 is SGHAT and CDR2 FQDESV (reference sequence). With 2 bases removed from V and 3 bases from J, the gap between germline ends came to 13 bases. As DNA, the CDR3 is TGTGCCAGCAGCTTATATCTCAGCGGGGACACTGAAGCTTTCTTT. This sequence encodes CASSLYLSGDTEAFF.

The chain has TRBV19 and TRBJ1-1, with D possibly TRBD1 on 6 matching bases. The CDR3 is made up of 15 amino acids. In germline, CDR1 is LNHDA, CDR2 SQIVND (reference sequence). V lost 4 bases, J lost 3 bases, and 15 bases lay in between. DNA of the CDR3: TGTGCCAGTAGTAAAATGGCAGGGGCGGACACTGAAGCTTTCTTT. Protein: CASSKMAGADTEAFF.

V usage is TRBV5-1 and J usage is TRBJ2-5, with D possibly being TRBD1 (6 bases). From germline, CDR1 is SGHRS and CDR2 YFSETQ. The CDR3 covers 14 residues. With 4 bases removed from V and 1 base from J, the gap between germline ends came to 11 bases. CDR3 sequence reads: CASSKGDLQETQYF. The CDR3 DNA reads TGCGCCAGCAGCAAGGGGGACCTCCAAGAGACCCAGTACTTC.

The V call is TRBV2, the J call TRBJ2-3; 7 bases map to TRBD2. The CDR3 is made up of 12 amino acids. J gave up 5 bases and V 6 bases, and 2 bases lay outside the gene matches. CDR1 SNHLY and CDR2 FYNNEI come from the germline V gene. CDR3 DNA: TGTGCCAGCAGGGGGGAGGGAGATACGCAGTATTTT. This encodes CASRGEGDTQYF.

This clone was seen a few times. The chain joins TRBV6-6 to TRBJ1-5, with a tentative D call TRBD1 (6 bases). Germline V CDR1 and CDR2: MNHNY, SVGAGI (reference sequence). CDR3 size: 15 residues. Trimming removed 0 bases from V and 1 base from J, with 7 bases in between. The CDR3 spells CASSYSGTSNQPQHF. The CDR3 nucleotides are TGTGCCAGCAGTTACTCGGGGACAAGCAATCAGCCCCAGCATTTT.

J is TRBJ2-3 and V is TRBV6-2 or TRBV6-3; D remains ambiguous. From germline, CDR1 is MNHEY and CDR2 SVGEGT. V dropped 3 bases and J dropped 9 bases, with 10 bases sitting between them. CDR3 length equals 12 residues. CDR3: CASSYQRLTQYF. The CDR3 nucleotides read TGTGCCAGCAGTTATCAGCGCCTCACGCAGTATTTT.

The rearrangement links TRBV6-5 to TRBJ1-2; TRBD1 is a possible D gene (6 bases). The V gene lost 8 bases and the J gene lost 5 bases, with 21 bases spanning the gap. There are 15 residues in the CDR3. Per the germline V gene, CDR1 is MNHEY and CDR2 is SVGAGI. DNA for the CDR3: TGTGCCAGCTCTCGCCAGGGGCGCGGAGAGTATGGCTACACCTTC. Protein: CASSRQGRGEYGYTF.

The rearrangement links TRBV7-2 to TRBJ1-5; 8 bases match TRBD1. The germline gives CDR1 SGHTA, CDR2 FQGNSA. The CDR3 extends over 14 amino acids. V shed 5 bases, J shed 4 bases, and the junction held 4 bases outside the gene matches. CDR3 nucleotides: TGTGCCAGCAGCCCCGACAGGGGAAATCAGCCCCAGCATTTT. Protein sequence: CASSPDRGNQPQHF.